The 13 T cell receptor beta chains in this list originate from one sample, sequenced in a study of monozygotic twins with cystic fibrosis. The protocol was immunoSEQ multiplex PCR, while the TCRdb copy is restricted to in-frame clones and leaves out a portion. Here the sample spans around 10,000 clones, approximately 90% being singletons. Sequenced input: blood. Every receptor here comes from a boy aged 2 to 10 with cystic fibrosis.

For the CDR3, the DNA is TGTGCCAGCAGCTTGGACGGGATCAGGGAGCAGTTCTTC. It specifies CASSLDGIREQFF. The V gene is TRBV7-9, the J gene TRBJ2-1, with D perhaps TRBD2 (5 bases). V lost 3 bases to trimming and J lost 10 bases, with 13 bases between them. Germline CDR1 and CDR2: SEHNR and FQNEAQ (reference sequence). The CDR3 is made up of 13 amino acids.

Only one count was recorded for this clone. This chain joins TRBV6-5 and TRBJ2-1; weak D call: TRBD1 (6 bases). CDR3 length: 14 residues. CDR1 and CDR2 from the germline V gene are MNHEY and SVGAGI. With 5 bases removed from V and 0 bases from J, the gap between germline ends came to 8 bases. The CDR3 bases are TGTGCCAGCAGTACAGGGAGCTCCTACAATGAGCAGTTCTTC. It encodes CASSTGSSYNEQFF.

The genes are TRBV14 and TRBJ1-2; D remains unclear. Germline values: CDR1 SGHDN, CDR2 FVKESK. With 1 base removed from V and 5 bases from J, the gap between germline ends came to 5 bases. The CDR3 sequence is 12 residues long. In DNA, the CDR3 is TGTGCCAGCAGCCAAGCTTTGTATGGCTACACCTTC. It specifies CASSQALYGYTF.

The genes are TRBV15 and TRBJ1-6; weak D call: TRBD1 (6 bases). V shed 3 bases and J shed 3 bases, with 9 bases lying between them. CDR1 LNHNV and CDR2 YYDKDF come from the germline V gene (reference sequence). CDR3 size: 15 residues. CDR3 loop: CATSRPGHYNSPLHF. CDR3 DNA sequence: TGTGCCACCAGCAGGCCGGGACACTATAATTCACCCCTCCACTTT.

The genes are TRBV30 and TRBJ2-1; 8 bases agree with TRBD1. The V segment lost 7 bases and the J segment 4 bases; nucleotides outside the gene matches: 6. The CDR3 has 13 residues. Germline V gene data show CDR1 as GTSNPN and CDR2 as SVGIG (reference sequence). The CDR3 region has the DNA TGTGCCTCCAGGGGGCGGGGATACAATGAGCAGTTCTTC. As protein: CASRGRGYNEQFF.

The V gene is TRBV6-4, the J gene TRBJ2-2; D gene uncertain. CDR3 length: 14 residues. V lost 3 bases to trimming and J lost 2 bases, with 7 bases between them. Germline CDR1 and CDR2: MRHNA and SNTAGT. The CDR3, as DNA: TGTGCCAGCAGTGAAGGGCCAAACACCGGGGAGCTGTTTTTT. Residues: CASSEGPNTGELFF.

The rearrangement links TRBV11-1 to TRBJ2-3; TRBD1 might be the D (7 bases). V gave up 5 bases and J gave up 5 bases, with 17 bases separating them. The CDR3 is made up of 15 amino acids. Germline-derived CDR1 and CDR2 are SGHAT and FQDESV (reference sequence). Here the CDR3 DNA reads TGTGCCAGCAGCCTATCGGGCAGGGGGGAAGATACGCAGTATTTT. Translating it yields CASSLSGRGEDTQYF.

This chain joins TRBV4-2 and TRBJ2-1; 9 bases align to TRBD2. This CDR3 comprises 20 residues. With 3 bases clipped from V and 0 bases from J, the junction kept 15 bases outside the gene matches. CDR1 LGHNA and CDR2 YNFKEQ come from the germline V gene. The CDR3 sequence is CASSHLWIAGEDSSYNEQFF. CDR3 nucleotides: TGTGCCAGCAGCCACCTATGGATAGCGGGGGAAGATAGCTCCTACAATGAGCAGTTCTTC.

J is TRBJ2-1 and V is TRBV9; 8 bases are shared with TRBD2. The V and J ends lost 1 base and 1 base, in that order; junction bases with no gene match: 4. The CDR3 is 16 residues long. The V gene's germline CDR1 is SGDLS and CDR2 YYNGEE. The CDR3 region has the DNA TGTGCCAGCAGCGTATCCGGCGGGGGGTCCTACAATGAGCAGTTCTTC. It translates to CASSVSGGGSYNEQFF. The whole variable domain, remainder taken from reference TRBV9 and TRBJ2-1, is DSGVTQTPKHLITATGQRVTLRCSPRSGDLSVYWYQQSLDQGLQFLIQYYNGEERAKGNILERFSAQQFPDLHSELNLSSLELGDSALYFCASSVSGGGSYNEQFFGPGTRLTVL.

The chain joins TRBV10-2 to TRBJ2-2; no reliable D call. The CDR3 runs 13 residues. CDR1 WSHSY and CDR2 SAAADI come from the germline V gene. V was cut by 6 bases and J by 1 base, with 6 bases left in between. As DNA, the CDR3 is TGCGCCAGCAGCGCTTTGAACACCGGGGAGCTGTTTTTT. This encodes CASSALNTGELFF.

This chain links TRBV11-1 with TRBJ2-5, with a tentative D call TRBD2 (6 bases). V was trimmed by 8 bases and J by 4 bases, leaving 14 bases between them. The CDR3 has 13 residues. Germline CDR1 SGHAT, CDR2 FQDESV (reference sequence). CDR3 loop: CASAGRLIETQYF. CDR3 DNA sequence: TGTGCCAGCGCTGGGAGGCTTATAGAGACCCAGTACTTC.

The chain has TRBV16 and TRBJ1-2, with 9 bases identical to TRBD1. There are 15 residues in the CDR3. Germline loops: CDR1 KGHSY, CDR2 FQNENV. The V and J ends lost 6 bases and 2 bases, in that order; junction bases with no gene match: 7. The CDR3 spells CASSSTDRGNYGYTF. The DNA of the CDR3 is TGTGCCAGCAGTTCCACAGACAGGGGGAACTATGGCTACACCTTC.

The chain links TRBV2 to TRBJ1-2; D might be TRBD1 (5 bases). V was pared by 0 bases and J by 4 bases, with 12 bases between. The CDR3 totals 15 residues. Germline CDR1 SNHLY, CDR2 FYNNEI. The CDR3: CASSEAGTVAYGYTF. DNA of the CDR3: TGTGCCAGCAGTGAAGCCGGGACTGTTGCCTATGGCTACACCTTC.